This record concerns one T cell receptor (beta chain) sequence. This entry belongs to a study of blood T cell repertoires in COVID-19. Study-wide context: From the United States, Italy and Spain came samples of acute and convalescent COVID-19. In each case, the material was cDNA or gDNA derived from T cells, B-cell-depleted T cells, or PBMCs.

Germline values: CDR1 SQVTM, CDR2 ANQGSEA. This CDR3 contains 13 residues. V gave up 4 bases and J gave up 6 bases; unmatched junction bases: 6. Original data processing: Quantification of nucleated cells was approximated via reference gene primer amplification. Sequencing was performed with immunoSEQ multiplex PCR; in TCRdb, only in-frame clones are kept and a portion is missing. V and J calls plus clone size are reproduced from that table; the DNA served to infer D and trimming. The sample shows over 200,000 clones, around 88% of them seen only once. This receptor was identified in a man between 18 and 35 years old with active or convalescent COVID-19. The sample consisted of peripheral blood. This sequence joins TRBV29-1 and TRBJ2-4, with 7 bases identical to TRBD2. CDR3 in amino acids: CSVGEGWGNIQYF. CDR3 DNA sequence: TGCAGCGTTGGGGAGGGGTGGGGAAACATTCAGTACTTC.